What follows is one T cell receptor beta chain and its context. Its antigen remains unidentified. The source of the sample is a study of shared clonotypes between healthy human individuals. Study background: The cohort had two women and a few men, ages 18 to 49.

Findings of the study overall: Of the naive CD4 clonotypes, approximately 5% were shared across several donors.

Sorted-subset replicate PCR reactions contained roughly 200 ng DNA, corresponding to some 29,000 T cell genomes. TCRdb keeps only in-frame clones here, not all; method: immunoSEQ multiplex PCR. The data contain millions of clones, about 92% of them singletons. Each sample came from a Caucasian adult donor living in Nashville, Tennessee. V was clipped by 4 bases and J by 0 bases, with 12 bases between them. Per germline, CDR1 SGHRS and CDR2 YFSETQ. The CDR3 spans 15 residues. The receptor was derived from a man aged 18-30 years in good health. Some clones in this sample may be carry-over from other donors' samples. The J gene is TRBJ2-3, the V gene TRBV5-1; D is uncertain. Sample: naive CD4+ T cells from PBMCs. As for subset: CD45RA+ positively selected. The CDR3: CASSLRRPSTDTQYF. The CDR3 nucleotides read TGCGCCAGCAGCCTAAGGCGCCCAAGCACAGATACGCAGTATTTT.